The 26 T cell receptor beta chains reported below all come from one sample, sequenced in a study of blood T cells in healthy people across ages. The second PCR ran roughly 7 to 12 cycles with a sample-barcoded 5' primer and J-beta primers. One entry per CDR3 protein results from TCRdb running MiXCR on the 5' RACE reads. Of about 2 million distinct CDR3 sequences in the sample, around 48% were seen once. Material for sequencing was blood. Every receptor here comes from a woman in her 40s in good health.

The chain links TRBV7-2 to TRBJ2-5; maybe TRBD2 (5 bases). CDR1 and CDR2 (germline): SGHTA, FQGNSA. The CDR3 contains 13 residues. Trimming took off 5 bases at V and 3 bases at J, with 10 bases between the two ends. The CDR3 protein is CASSPSWEETQYF. The DNA of the CDR3 is TGTGCCAGCAGCCCTAGCTGGGAAGAGACCCAGTACTTC.

J is TRBJ2-4 and V is TRBV4-1; no reliable D call. The CDR3 is made up of 16 amino acids. With 1 base removed from V and 0 bases from J, the gap between germline ends came to 10 bases. Germline V lookup: CDR1 MGHRA, CDR2 YSYEKL. In DNA form, the CDR3 reads TGCGCCAGCAGCCAAGTGGACGGAGTAGCCAAAAACATTCAGTACTTC. Protein: CASSQVDGVAKNIQYF.

The rearrangement uses TRBV6-1 and TRBJ2-5; TRBD2 aligns across 7 bases. Judging by the DNA end, TRBJ2-7 fits better; the J call may be wrong. From germline, CDR1 is MNHNS and CDR2 SASEGT. This CDR3 contains 15 residues. In nucleotides, the CDR3 is TGTGCCAGCAGCCCTCAGCGGGGCGTGTTCTACGAGCAGTACTTC. Translated, it gives CASSPQRGVFYEQYF.

This clonotype was observed a few times. This rearrangement joins TRBV18 to TRBJ2-5; TRBD2 is a possible D gene (6 bases). The end of the DNA fits TRBJ2-7 better, so the J call may be wrong. The CDR3 runs 14 residues. The germline gives CDR1 KGHSH, CDR2 LQKENI. CDR3 sequence reads: CASSPLGGEYEQYF. The CDR3 coding sequence is TGTGCCAGCTCACCACTTGGAGGGGAGTACGAGCAGTACTTC.

The V gene is TRBV7-9, the J gene TRBJ1-2; 10 bases fit TRBD1. J was trimmed by 7 bases and V by 5 bases; bases with no gene match: 7. Germline CDR1 SEHNR, CDR2 FQNEAQ (reference sequence). The CDR3 contains 14 residues. CDR3 sequence reads: CASSPGTGDTGYTF. CDR3 nucleotides: TGTGCCAGCAGCCCCGGGACAGGGGACACTGGCTACACCTTC.

The sample holds a few counts of this clonotype. This chain links TRBV10-3 with TRBJ2-1; TRBD1 agrees at 9 bases. V shed 11 bases and J 8 bases; nucleotides not matched to a gene: 13. The CDR3 runs to 14 residues. Germline-derived CDR1 and CDR2 are ENHRY and SYGVKD. DNA for the CDR3: TGTGCCGTCCGCCGGGACAGGGTTGACGATGAGCAGTTCTTC. This translates into CAVRRDRVDDEQFF.

The chain carries TRBV9 and TRBJ2-5; a weak D match, TRBD2 (6 bases). The CDR3 contains 14 residues. Looked up from germline, CDR1 is SGDLS and CDR2 is YYNGEE. V gave up 3 bases and J gave up 5 bases, with 14 bases separating them. The CDR3 DNA reads as TGTGCCAGCAGCGGGGGCGGGGATCCTGAGACCCAGTACTTC. Translated: CASSGGGDPETQYF.

J is TRBJ1-5 and V is TRBV11-2; D is possibly TRBD1 (6 bases). The length of the CDR3 is 15 residues. The V gene lost 5 bases and the J gene lost 9 bases, with 20 bases spanning the gap. Germline CDR1 reads SGHAT; CDR2 reads FQNNGV. The CDR3 DNA is TGTGCCAGCAGCCCGTGGGGGGCCGGTGATGGGCCCCAGCATTTT. Encoded protein: CASSPWGAGDGPQHF.

In its sample, this clonotype was seen once. The chain links TRBV2 to TRBJ2-3, with D perhaps TRBD2 (6 bases). Germline V gene sequence: CDR1 SNHLY, CDR2 FYNNEI. The germline V and J ends were trimmed by 4 bases and 4 bases, with 12 bases remaining between them. The length of the CDR3 is 14 residues. This chain's CDR3 is CASSGRLDADTQYF. As DNA, the CDR3 is TGTGCCAGCAGTGGGAGACTAGACGCAGATACGCAGTATTTT.

The chain recombines TRBV28 with TRBJ2-5, with 7 positions matching TRBD1. V shed 2 bases, J shed 0 bases, and the junction held 9 bases outside the gene matches. The CDR3 totals 17 residues. Germline CDR1 MDHEN, CDR2 SYDVKM. CDR3 in DNA: TGTGCCAGCAGTTTACCCCTCGGCAGGGGGTACCAAGAGACCCAGTACTTC. It codes for CASSLPLGRGYQETQYF.

This clonotype was seen a few times. The chain uses TRBV28 and TRBJ2-5; 12 nucleotides align to TRBD2. Unmatched junction bases numbered 4, after V lost 3 bases and J lost 5 bases. Germline V gene sequence: CDR1 MDHEN, CDR2 SYDVKM. The CDR3 runs to 15 residues. The CDR3 bases are TGTGCCAGCAGTTTGGGCGGGACTAGCGGGGAGACCCAGTACTTC. Translating it yields CASSLGGTSGETQYF.

This clonotype came up once. The rearrangement joins TRBV28 to TRBJ2-3; no clear D. Trimming removed 7 bases from V and 2 bases from J, with 10 bases in between. The CDR3 totals 13 residues. Germline loops: CDR1 MDHEN, CDR2 SYDVKM. The CDR3 sequence: CASTATDTDTQYF. CDR3 coding DNA: TGTGCCAGCACCGCGACCGACACAGATACGCAGTATTTT.

V gene TRBV20-1 combines with J gene TRBJ2-3; either TRBD1 or TRBD2 may fit D (5 bases each). V was trimmed by 5 bases and J by 2 bases, leaving 11 bases between them. Germline loops: CDR1 DFQATT, CDR2 SNEGSKA (reference sequence). The CDR3 runs 13 residues. This CDR3 reads CSAQRDVTDTQYF. CDR3 nucleotide sequence: TGCAGTGCTCAAAGGGACGTCACAGATACGCAGTATTTT.

In its sample, this clonotype was seen a few times. The genes are TRBV24-1 and TRBJ2-1; no reliable D call. Germline V gives CDR1 KGHDR, CDR2 SFDVKD. The V end was cut by 7 bases, the J end by 7 bases, with 7 bases between. The CDR3 totals 11 residues. CDR3 sequence reads: CATSNGNEQFF. For the CDR3, the DNA is TGTGCCACCAGCAATGGGAATGAGCAGTTCTTC.

The V call is TRBV25-1, the J call TRBJ2-1; 9 bases fit TRBD1. Germline loops: CDR1 MGHDK, CDR2 SYGVNS. The CDR3 runs 18 residues. After removal of 1 base from V and 6 bases from J, the junction contained 13 bases not matched to a gene. CDR3 amino acids: CASSEWGQGVLVGNEQFF. The CDR3 DNA is TGTGCCAGCAGTGAATGGGGACAGGGTGTACTAGTCGGCAATGAGCAGTTCTTC.

The chain carries TRBV28 and TRBJ2-5; tentative D call: TRBD2 (5 bases). CDR1 is MDHEN, CDR2 SYDVKM, per germline. Trimming left V 9 bases short and J 4 bases short, with 12 bases between. The CDR3 is 12 amino acids. CDR3 bases: TGTGCCAGGCCGGGGAATGCAGAGACCCAGTACTTC. Translating it yields CARPGNAETQYF.

V gene TRBV7-2 combines with J gene TRBJ2-7; 13 bases match TRBD2. J was trimmed by 7 bases and V by 5 bases; bases with no gene match: 11. The CDR3 covers 16 residues. CDR1 is SGHTA, CDR2 FQGNSA, per germline. The CDR3 DNA sequence: TGTGCCAGCAGCCGACTAGCGGGGGGCTTCTACAATGAGCAGTACTTC. Translation: CASSRLAGGFYNEQYF.

The chain joins TRBV5-1 to TRBJ2-1; 10 positions match TRBD1. With 7 bases clipped from V and 6 bases from J, the junction kept 10 bases outside the gene matches. The CDR3 extends over 15 amino acids. Germline assignment: CDR1 SGHRS and CDR2 YFSETQ. Written as DNA, the CDR3 is TGCGCCAGCCGCCAGGGACAGGGGATGAGCAATGAGCAGTTCTTC. It is translated as CASRQGQGMSNEQFF.

V usage is TRBV4-3 and J usage is TRBJ2-1, with 10 positions matching TRBD2. V trimming: 1 base; J trimming: 5 bases; junction bases outside the gene matches: 2. CDR3 length: 15 residues. Germline assignment: CDR1 LGHNA and CDR2 YSLEER. The CDR3: CASSQASGGNNEQFF. In nucleotides, the CDR3 is TGCGCCAGCAGCCAAGCTAGCGGGGGTAACAATGAGCAGTTCTTC.

This chain uses TRBV4-3 with TRBJ2-5; D might be TRBD2 (7 bases). This CDR3 has 16 residues. The V gene lost 8 bases and the J gene lost 0 bases, with 19 bases spanning the gap. CDR1 and CDR2 (germline): LGHNA, YSLEER. The CDR3 sequence is CASSPGRGANQETQYF. In DNA, the CDR3 is TGCGCCAGCTCCCCAGGACGGGGGGCCAACCAAGAGACCCAGTACTTC.

The rearrangement joins TRBV24-1 to TRBJ2-1, with a weak D call TRBD2 (5 bases). Trimming removed 5 bases at V and 6 bases at J, with 10 bases between. The CDR3 extends over 13 amino acids. Germline V lookup: CDR1 KGHDR, CDR2 SFDVKD. Here the CDR3 reads CATSGGPGNEQFF. For the CDR3, the DNA is TGTGCCACCAGTGGAGGGCCTGGCAATGAGCAGTTCTTC.

V and J are TRBV29-1 and TRBJ1-1; D is unclear. Trimming cost V 4 bases and J 7 bases, with 13 bases left between them. The CDR3 spans 12 residues. Germline CDR1 reads SQVTM; CDR2 reads ANQGSEA. The CDR3 reads CSVAGGPLEAFF. Here the CDR3 DNA reads TGCAGCGTTGCTGGAGGCCCCCTTGAAGCTTTCTTT.

In its sample, this clonotype was seen a few times. The genes are TRBV13 and TRBJ2-7; D is uncertain. This CDR3 has 13 amino acids. V shed 5 bases and J shed 6 bases, with 14 bases lying between them. CDR1 is PRHDT, CDR2 FYEKMQ, per germline (reference sequence). CDR3 region: CASSPDTRVEQYF. In nucleotides, the CDR3 is TGTGCCAGCAGCCCGGATACGAGAGTCGAGCAGTACTTC.

V is TRBV4-3 and J is TRBJ2-5, with unresolved D. Per the germline V gene, CDR1 is LGHNA and CDR2 is YSLEER. V was pared by 0 bases and J by 5 bases, with 7 bases between. This CDR3 spans 13 amino acids. For the CDR3, the DNA is TGCGCCAGCAGCCAAGATGGGTTCGAGACCCAGTACTTC. Translation gives CASSQDGFETQYF.

J is TRBJ2-3 and V is TRBV6-2 or TRBV6-3, with TRBD2 matching over 15 bases. The CDR3 runs to 21 residues. V trimming: 5 bases; J trimming: 3 bases; junction bases outside the gene matches: 18. The V gene's germline CDR1 is MNHEY and CDR2 SVGEGT. DNA for the CDR3: TGTGCCAGCAGTGCGTCCGGACTAGCGGGGGGGAGAGGTCATGGTACAGATACGCAGTATTTT. Translated: CASSASGLAGGRGHGTDTQYF.

V is TRBV27 and J is TRBJ1-2; 11 bases align to TRBD1. Germline loops: CDR1 MNHEY, CDR2 SMNVEV (reference sequence). V dropped 3 bases and J dropped 8; count of bases not matched to a gene: 8. This CDR3 comprises 15 residues. Here the CDR3 reads CASSFRRTGGAGYTF. In DNA form, the CDR3 reads TGTGCCAGCAGTTTTCGTCGGACAGGGGGCGCGGGCTACACCTTC.